This TCR beta chain was captured by sequencing in a study of blood T cell repertoires in COVID-19. Methods used by the authors: The authors estimated nucleated cell counts from reference gene primer amplification. TCRdb's table, derived via immunoSEQ multiplex PCR, lists solely in-frame clones and lacks some. That table gives V, J and clone size, and the DNA gave D and trimming. The sample contains 130,000 to 150,000 clones, 88% of which appear only once. Sequencing was carried out using peripheral blood. The TCR originated in a man aged 45-60 years with active or convalescent COVID-19.

Written as DNA, the CDR3 is TGTGCCAGCAGCTTAGCCGGCTATGGCTACACCTTC. This encodes CASSLAGYGYTF. The J gene is TRBJ1-2, the V gene TRBV11-2; D uncertain. From germline, CDR1 is SGHAT and CDR2 FQNNGV. Trimming left V 1 base short and J 4 bases short, with 4 bases between. The CDR3 has 12 amino acids.